Each of the 22 T cell receptor beta chains below was sequenced from the same sample in a study of shared clonotypes between healthy human individuals. Sequencing used immunoSEQ multiplex PCR; TCRdb keeps in-frame clones, though not all of them. The data contain roughly 1,500,000 clones, less than 99% of them singletons. Sequencing was performed on naive CD4+ T cells sorted from blood. Sample subset: CD45RA+ positively selected. These receptors were collected from a man younger than 45 in good health.

The chain has TRBV29-1 and TRBJ2-4; no firm D call. CDR1 and CDR2 (germline): SQVTM, ANQGSEA. The V end was cut by 4 bases, the J end by 0 bases, with 7 bases between. The CDR3 covers 13 residues. The CDR3 coding sequence is TGCAGCGTTGTATGGTTAGCCAAAAACATTCAGTACTTC. This codes for CSVVWLAKNIQYF.

V usage is TRBV10-2 and J usage is TRBJ2-2; 8 positions match TRBD1. With 4 bases clipped from V and 4 bases from J, the junction kept 5 bases outside the gene matches. The CDR3 is 15 amino acids. Germline CDR1 reads WSHSY; CDR2 reads SAAADI. CDR3 DNA sequence: TGCGCCAGCAGTGGGACAGGGCAAACCACCGGGGAGCTGTTTTTT. Residues: CASSGTGQTTGELFF.

The gene calls are TRBV27 and TRBJ1-1; D gene uncertain. The CDR3 is 14 amino acids. V was pared by 7 bases and J by 8 bases, with 20 bases between. Germline V gives CDR1 MNHEY, CDR2 SMNVEV (reference sequence). CDR3 nucleotide sequence: TGTGCCAGCAAAACCTTCCGGGTCCCAAGGGAAGCTTTCTTT. Translated: CASKTFRVPREAFF.

The genes are TRBV2 and TRBJ2-1; D remains ambiguous. Trimming removed 4 bases at V and 4 bases at J, with 8 bases between. The germline V gene has CDR1 SNHLY and CDR2 FYNNEI. The CDR3 length is 13 residues. The CDR3 is CASSGGWYNEQFF. In nucleotides, the CDR3 is TGTGCCAGCAGTGGTGGTTGGTACAATGAGCAGTTCTTC.

This rearrangement joins TRBV4-1 to TRBJ2-1; D unclear. From germline, CDR1 is MGHRA and CDR2 YSYEKL. Trimming removed 1 base from V and 5 bases from J, with 9 bases in between. The CDR3 runs 14 residues. CDR3 nucleotide sequence: TGCGCCAGCAGCCAAGTGTTGAGGAACAATGAGCAGTTCTTC. Translating gives CASSQVLRNNEQFF.

This chain connects TRBV28 to TRBJ2-2, with no clear D. This CDR3 has 13 residues. Germline V gene data show CDR1 as MDHEN and CDR2 as SYDVKM. The ends were cut back, 4 bases at V and 5 bases at J, with 8 bases in the middle. The CDR3 DNA sequence: TGTGCCAGCAGTTACAGTAAAACCGGGGAGCTGTTTTTT. Protein: CASSYSKTGELFF.

This clone was detected once. The chain uses TRBV18 and TRBJ2-2; 8 bases agree with TRBD1. The CDR3 totals 15 residues. Unmatched junction bases numbered 4, after V lost 3 bases and J lost 4 bases. Germline values: CDR1 KGHSH, CDR2 LQKENI. CDR3 loop: CASSPRQGTTGELFF. As DNA, the CDR3 is TGTGCCAGCTCACCTCGACAGGGGACCACCGGGGAGCTGTTTTTT.

This chain connects TRBV27 to TRBJ1-4, with 10 bases fitting TRBD1. Unmatched junction bases numbered 10, after V lost 5 bases and J lost 10 bases. The CDR3 loop spans 15 amino acids. Germline values: CDR1 MNHEY, CDR2 SMNVEV (reference sequence). The CDR3 DNA sequence: TGTGCCAGCAGTCGGGACAGGGGTCTTGCCGGAAAACTGTTTTTT. Residues: CASSRDRGLAGKLFF.

The chain recombines TRBV6-5 with TRBJ2-7; tentatively, D is TRBD1 or TRBD2 (6 bases each). CDR1 is MNHEY and CDR2 is SVGAGI in the germline V gene. Trimming shortened V by 0 bases and J by 7 bases, and 13 bases separated the two germline ends. CDR3 length equals 14 residues. The CDR3 DNA reads TGTGCCAGCAGTTACTCGGGGGGCGAAGAAGAGCAGTACTTC. Translated, it gives CASSYSGGEEEQYF.

The rearrangement joins TRBV4-3 to TRBJ1-2; no reliable D call. Germline CDR1 is LGHNA and CDR2 is YSLEER. V shed 0 bases and J shed 10 bases, with 12 bases lying between them. The CDR3 loop spans 13 amino acids. DNA of the CDR3: TGCGCCAGCAGCCAAGATCTTCCCGGGGACTACACCTTC. Amino acid sequence: CASSQDLPGDYTF.

J is TRBJ1-1 and V is TRBV19; TRBD1 might be the D (6 bases). From germline, CDR1 is LNHDA and CDR2 SQIVND (reference sequence). The CDR3 covers 17 residues. Trimming removed 0 bases at V and 3 bases at J, with 17 bases between. The CDR3 DNA reads as TGTGCCAGTAGTATAGATCAGGAGAAAGGGGGAGACACTGAAGCTTTCTTT. The encoded protein is CASSIDQEKGGDTEAFF.

In regard to this clone: This same CDR3 is encoded by further DNA sequences in the sample. The chain uses TRBV29-1 and TRBJ2-7; 8 positions match TRBD1. The CDR3 consists of 12 residues. V trimming: 6 bases; J trimming: 4 bases; junction bases outside the gene matches: 5. The germline V gene has CDR1 SQVTM and CDR2 ANQGSEA. In nucleotides, the CDR3 is TGCAGCGTGGGGACAGGAGGGTACGAGCAGTACTTC. Translation: CSVGTGGYEQYF.

This rearrangement joins TRBV5-1 to TRBJ1-2, with TRBD1 matching 7 bases. Germline loops: CDR1 SGHRS, CDR2 YFSETQ. The V and J ends lost 4 bases and 4 bases, in that order; junction bases with no gene match: 7. The CDR3 contains 14 residues. The CDR3 region has the DNA TGCGCCAGCAGCGCGTCGACAGGGACCTATGGCTACACCTTC. It codes for CASSASTGTYGYTF. The full variable domain, with the rest looked up from reference TRBV5-1 and TRBJ1-2, is KAGVTQTPRYLIKTRGQQVTLSCSPISGHRSVSWYQQTPGQGLQFLFEYFSETQRNKGNFPGRFSGRQFSNSRSEMNVSTLELGDSALYLCASSASTGTYGYTFGSGTRLTVV.

The chain uses TRBV5-1 and TRBJ2-2; D gene ambiguous. The CDR3 contains 14 residues. The germline V gene has CDR1 SGHRS and CDR2 YFSETQ. Trimming pared 4 bases from V and 2 bases from J, leaving 9 bases between. The CDR3 DNA reads as TGCGCCAGCAGCAACCAAATCAACACCGGGGAGCTGTTTTTT. Protein sequence: CASSNQINTGELFF.

The V call is TRBV9, the J call TRBJ2-3, with D possibly being TRBD2 (6 bases). CDR1 and CDR2 (germline): SGDLS, YYNGEE. The V end was cut by 5 bases, the J end by 8 bases, with 15 bases between. The CDR3 is 13 amino acids. The chain's CDR3 is CASRQEGSATQYF. As DNA, the CDR3 is TGTGCCAGCAGACAGGAGGGTTCAGCTACGCAGTATTTT. The full variable domain, in which reference TRBV9 and TRBJ2-3 provide the parts outside the CDR3, is DSGVTQTPKHLITATGQRVTLRCSPRSGDLSVYWYQQSLDQGLQFLIQYYNGEERAKGNILERFSAQQFPDLHSELNLSSLELGDSALYFCASRQEGSATQYFGPGTRLTVL.

This chain joins TRBV27 and TRBJ2-7; tentatively, D is TRBD1 or TRBD2 (5 bases each). There are 14 residues in the CDR3. The germline V gene encodes CDR1 MNHEY and CDR2 SMNVEV (reference sequence). Trimming removed 10 bases at V and 4 bases at J, with 20 bases between. In nucleotides, the CDR3 is TGTGCCACCCGTGGCGGGCCGGGGCCATACGAGCAGTACTTC. This codes for CATRGGPGPYEQYF.

The CDR3 reads CASRVGEWGEQFF. In nucleotides, the CDR3 is TGCGCCAGCAGAGTGGGAGAGTGGGGTGAGCAGTTCTTC. This rearrangement joins TRBV10-1 to TRBJ2-1; a weak D match, TRBD2 (5 bases). This CDR3 region has 13 residues. Germline values: CDR1 WNHNN, CDR2 SYGVQD (reference sequence). V lost 6 bases and J 9 bases, leaving 15 bases between the germline ends.

The gene calls are TRBV2 and TRBJ2-3; the D is unclear. Germline loops: CDR1 SNHLY, CDR2 FYNNEI. This CDR3 is 13 amino acids long. V was trimmed by 5 bases and J by 3 bases, leaving 9 bases between them. The CDR3: CASSRTGTDTQYF. The DNA for the CDR3 is TGTGCCAGCAGTCGAACCGGGACAGATACGCAGTATTTT.

This chain joins TRBV7-2 and TRBJ2-3; 8 bases match TRBD2. V trimming: 2 bases; J trimming: 2 bases; junction bases outside the gene matches: 9. The CDR3 has 17 amino acids. CDR1 SGHTA and CDR2 FQGNSA come from the germline V gene. The CDR3: CASSLWVLADNTDTQYF. The CDR3 nucleotides read TGTGCCAGCAGCTTATGGGTACTAGCGGACAACACAGATACGCAGTATTTT. Filled out from reference TRBV7-2 and TRBJ2-3, the complete variable domain reads GAGVSQSPSNKVTEKGKDVELRCDPISGHTALYWYRQSLGQGLEFLIYFQGNSAPDKSGLPSDRFSAERTGGSVSTLTIQRTQQEDSAVYLCASSLWVLADNTDTQYFGPGTRLTVL.

The rearrangement joins TRBV5-6 to TRBJ1-1; 11 bases agree with TRBD1. There are 18 residues in the CDR3. V shed 5 bases and J 3 bases; nucleotides not matched to a gene: 15. CDR1 SGHDT and CDR2 YYEEEE come from the germline V gene. DNA of the CDR3: TGTGCCAGCAGAAAAACTAGGGGACAGGGGGTTCCGGACACTGAAGCTTTCTTT. Residues: CASRKTRGQGVPDTEAFF.

V gene TRBV7-9 combines with J gene TRBJ2-7; D is possibly TRBD2 (6 bases). Deletions cut 3 bases from V and 3 bases from J, with 12 bases between. Germline V CDR1 and CDR2: SEHNR, FQNEAQ (reference sequence). CDR3 size: 14 residues. The CDR3 sequence is CASSFAGTVYEQYF. CDR3 nucleotides: TGTGCCAGCAGCTTTGCCGGGACTGTCTACGAGCAGTACTTC.

The chain is built from TRBV29-1 and TRBJ2-5; tentatively, D is TRBD1 or TRBD2 (6 bases each). V lost 5 bases and J lost 7, with 20 bases in between. CDR1 is SQVTM, CDR2 ANQGSEA, per germline. CDR3 length: 14 residues. CDR3 nucleotides: TGCAGCGTTTCCCACGGGGGCGACCGGGGGACCCAGTACTTC. It codes for CSVSHGGDRGTQYF. Using reference TRBV29-1 and TRBJ2-5 for the parts outside the CDR3, the full variable domain is SAVISQKPSRDICQRGTSLTIQCQVDSQVTMMFWYRQQPGQSLTLIATANQGSEATYESGFVIDKFPISRPNLTFSTLTVSNMSPEDSSIYLCSVSHGGDRGTQYFGPGTRLLVL.